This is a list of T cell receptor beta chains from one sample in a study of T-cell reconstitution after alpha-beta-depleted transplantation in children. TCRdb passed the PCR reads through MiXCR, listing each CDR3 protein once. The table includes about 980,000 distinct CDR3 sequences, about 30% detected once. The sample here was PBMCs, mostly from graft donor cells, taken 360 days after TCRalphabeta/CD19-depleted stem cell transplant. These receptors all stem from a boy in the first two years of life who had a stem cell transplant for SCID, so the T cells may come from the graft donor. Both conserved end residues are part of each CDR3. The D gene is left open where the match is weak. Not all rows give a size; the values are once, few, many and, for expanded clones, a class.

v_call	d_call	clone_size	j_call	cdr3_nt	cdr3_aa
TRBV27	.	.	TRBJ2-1	TGTGCCAGCAGTTTCTTACAGGGTGCCGGGAATGAGCAGTTCTTC	CASSFLQGAGNEQFF
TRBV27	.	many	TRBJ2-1	TGTGCCAGCAGCCAGCCCCCTCGGGATGAGCAGTTCTTC	CASSQPPRDEQFF
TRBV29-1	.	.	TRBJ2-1	TGCAGCGTTGCGTGGGGGGCTGATGAGCAGTTCTTC	CSVAWGADEQFF
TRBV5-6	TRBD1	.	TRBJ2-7	TGTGCCAGCAGCCCGGACAGGCGTCTCTCCTACGAGCAGTACTTC	CASSPDRRLSYEQYF
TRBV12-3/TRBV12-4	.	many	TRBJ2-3	TGTAAGGGGACAAGCACAGATACGCAGTATTTT	CKGTSTDTQYF
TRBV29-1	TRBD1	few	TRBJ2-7	TGCAGCGTTGGGCGACAGGGCTACGAGCAGTACTTC	CSVGRQGYEQYF
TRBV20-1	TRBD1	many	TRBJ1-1	TGCAGTGCTAGAGTCACAGGGGTCACTGAAGCTTTCTTT	CSARVTGVTEAFF
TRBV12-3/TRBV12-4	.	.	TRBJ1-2	TGTGCCAGCAGTTTAGCAGGGGAACTCTATGGCTACACCTTC	CASSLAGELYGYTF
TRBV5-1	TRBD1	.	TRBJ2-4	TGCGCCAGCAGCTTGGGGACAGGGAAACTAGCCAAAAACATTCAGTACTTC	CASSLGTGKLAKNIQYF
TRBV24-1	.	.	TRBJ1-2	TGTGCCACCAGTGACAGGAAATATGGCTACACCTTC	CATSDRKYGYTF
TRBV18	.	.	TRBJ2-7	TGTGCCAGCTCAGAAACAGGGTTGGGGGAGCAGTACTTC	CASSETGLGEQYF
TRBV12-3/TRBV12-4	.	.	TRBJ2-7	TGTGCCAGCAGTTTTAATACCTACGAGCAGTACTTC	CASSFNTYEQYF
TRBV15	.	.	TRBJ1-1	TGTGCCACCAGCAGGGATGGTTATAACACTGAAGCTTTCTTT	CATSRDGYNTEAFF
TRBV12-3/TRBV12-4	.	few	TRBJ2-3	TGTGCCAGCAGTTCCCCCAGGGGAGATACGCAGTATTTT	CASSSPRGDTQYF
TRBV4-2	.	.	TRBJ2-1	TGTGCCAGCAGCCAAGAACTAGCTCCTTACGGTGAGCAGTTCTTC	CASSQELAPYGEQFF
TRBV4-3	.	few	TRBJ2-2	TGCGCCAGCAGCCAAGAGGATGGGGGGCCCGGGGAGCTGTTTTTT	CASSQEDGGPGELFF
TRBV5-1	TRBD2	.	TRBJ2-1	TGCGCCAGCAGCTTGTCTAGCGGGGGCTGGGATGAGCAGTTCTTC	CASSLSSGGWDEQFF
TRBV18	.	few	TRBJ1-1	TGTGCCAGCTCACCCGGGTGGATAGGGGTCACTGAAGCTTTCTTT	CASSPGWIGVTEAFF
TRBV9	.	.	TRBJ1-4	TGTGCCAGCAGCGTAGGAGGCAGACCCTTTAATGAAAAACTGTTTTTT	CASSVGGRPFNEKLFF
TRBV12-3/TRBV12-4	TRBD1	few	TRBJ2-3	TGTGCCAGCAGTCCACGGACAGGGATGGCGACAGATACGCAGTATTTT	CASSPRTGMATDTQYF
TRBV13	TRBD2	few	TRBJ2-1	TGTGCCAGCAGCATCCTAGCGGGGCCCTCCTACAATGAGCAGTTCTTC	CASSILAGPSYNEQFF
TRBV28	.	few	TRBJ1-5	TGTGCCAGCACCGGGTTGATTTGGGGGAATCAGCCCCAGCATTTT	CASTGLIWGNQPQHF
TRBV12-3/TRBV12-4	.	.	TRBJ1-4	TGTGCCAGCAGTTTACTCGGCGGGTGGGGCGAAAAACTGTTTTTT	CASSLLGGWGEKLFF
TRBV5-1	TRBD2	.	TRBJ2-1	TGCGCCAGCAGCCTACCGGGACTAGCGGGGCCGGATGAGCAGTTCTTC	CASSLPGLAGPDEQFF
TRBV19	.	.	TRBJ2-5	TGTGCCAGTAGTATAGAGGCTAGCCCGGAGACCCAGTACTTC	CASSIEASPETQYF
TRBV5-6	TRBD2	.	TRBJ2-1	TGTGCCAGCAGCGGTGGGACTAGCGGGGGATACCTCTCCTACAATGAGCAGTTCTTC	CASSGGTSGGYLSYNEQFF
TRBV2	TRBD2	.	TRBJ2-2	TGTGCCAGCAGTGGCGGGGGGCCTATCGGGGAGCTGTTTTTT	CASSGGGPIGELFF
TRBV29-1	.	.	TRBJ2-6	TGCAGCGTTGGACAGGCAGGGATCTCTGGGGCCAACGTCCTGACTTTC	CSVGQAGISGANVLTF
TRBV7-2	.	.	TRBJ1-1	TGTGCCAGCAGCTACCAAAGGAACACTGAAGCTTTCTTT	CASSYQRNTEAFF
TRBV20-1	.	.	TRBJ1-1	TGCAGTGCTAGGGACGACAGGTCGAACACTGAAGCTTTCTTT	CSARDDRSNTEAFF
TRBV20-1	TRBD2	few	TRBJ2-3	TGCAGTGCTAGACCGGGACTAGCGGGGGGGAGCACAGATACGCAGTATTTT	CSARPGLAGGSTDTQYF
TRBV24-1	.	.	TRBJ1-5	TGTGCCACCAGCCGGGCGGATGGTCAGCCCCAGCATTTT	CATSRADGQPQHF
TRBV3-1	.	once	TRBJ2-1	TGTGCCAGCAGCCTTCGTAGGGGCCTGGCCAATGAGCAGTTCTTC	CASSLRRGLANEQFF
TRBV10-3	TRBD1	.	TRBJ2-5	TGTGCCATCAGCGGGTTCGGGACAGGGAGGAAAGAGACCCAGTACTTC	CAISGFGTGRKETQYF
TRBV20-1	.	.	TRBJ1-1	TGCAGTGCTAGCAGACCACAGGGAGATACCACTGAAGCTTTCTTT	CSASRPQGDTTEAFF
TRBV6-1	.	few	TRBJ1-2	TGTGCCAGCAGTGAAGGGTTTGGGATGACTAACTATGGCTACACCTTC	CASSEGFGMTNYGYTF
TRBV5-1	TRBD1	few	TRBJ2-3	TGCGCCAGCAGCTCTCTGGACAGGGCCACAGATACGCAGTATTTT	CASSSLDRATDTQYF
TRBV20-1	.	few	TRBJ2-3	TGCAGTGCTAGACCTTATAGCGGAACTAGCACAGATACGCAGTATTTT	CSARPYSGTSTDTQYF
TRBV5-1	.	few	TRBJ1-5	TGCGCCAGCAGCTTGGTACAGGGAAGTCAGCCCCAGCATTTT	CASSLVQGSQPQHF
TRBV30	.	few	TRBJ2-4	TGTGCCTGGGGCCAAGGGGCCAAAAACATTCAGTACTTC	CAWGQGAKNIQYF
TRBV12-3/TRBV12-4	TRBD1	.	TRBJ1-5	TGTGCCAGCAGTATTACAGGGGTCAATCAGCCCCAGCATTTT	CASSITGVNQPQHF
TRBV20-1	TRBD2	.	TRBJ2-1	TGCAGTGCTAGAGCTAGCGGGGGGGCTGTCAATGAGCAGTTCTTC	CSARASGGAVNEQFF
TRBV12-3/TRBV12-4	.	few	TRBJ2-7	TGTGCCAGCAGCCCTCAGGGGGGGAGACTTGACGAGCAGTACTTC	CASSPQGGRLDEQYF